This is a list of T cell receptor beta chains from one sample in a study of blood T cell repertoires in COVID-19. Sequencing used immunoSEQ multiplex PCR; TCRdb keeps in-frame clones, though not all of them. The sample lists roughly 70,000 clones, around 83% occurring once. Sequenced material: peripheral blood. The origin of the receptors is a man between 65 and 85 years old with active COVID-19. CDR3s include the opening cysteine and the closing phenylalanine or tryptophan. Each record gives: D gene, clone size, CDR3 length, V gene, J gene, CDR3 protein, CDR3 DNA. D genes are given only for firm matches. Clone size appears in some rows only: once, few, many, or a class for an expanded clone.

D gene: .
clone size: .
CDR3 length: 14
V gene: TRBV18
J gene: TRBJ1-2
CDR3 protein: CASSPPGGLYGYTF
CDR3 DNA: TGTGCCAGCTCACCACCCGGGGGGCTCTATGGCTACACCTTC

D gene: TRBD2
clone size: .
CDR3 length: 15
V gene: TRBV7-8
J gene: TRBJ2-5
CDR3 protein: CASSTRTSGQETQYF
CDR3 DNA: TGTGCCAGCAGCACCCGGACTAGCGGACAAGAGACCCAGTACTTC

D gene: .
clone size: .
CDR3 length: 16
V gene: TRBV4-1
J gene: TRBJ1-1
CDR3 protein: CASSQGQTGGNTEAFF
CDR3 DNA: TGCGCCAGCAGCCAAGGTCAGACAGGTGGGAACACTGAAGCTTTCTTT

D gene: TRBD1
clone size: .
CDR3 length: 15
V gene: TRBV28
J gene: TRBJ1-5
CDR3 protein: CASSLRTGGFQPQHF
CDR3 DNA: TGTGCCAGCAGTCTCCGGACAGGAGGGTTTCAGCCCCAGCATTTT

D gene: .
clone size: .
CDR3 length: 16
V gene: TRBV5-5
J gene: TRBJ1-4
CDR3 protein: CASSLADPTATEKLFF
CDR3 DNA: TGTGCCAGCAGCTTGGCCGACCCGACAGCTACCGAAAAACTGTTTTTT

D gene: .
clone size: .
CDR3 length: 14
V gene: TRBV29-1
J gene: TRBJ1-1
CDR3 protein: CSPHGGSMNTEAFF
CDR3 DNA: TGCAGCCCCCATGGGGGGTCCATGAACACTGAAGCTTTCTTT

D gene: .
clone size: .
CDR3 length: 14
V gene: TRBV28
J gene: TRBJ2-4
CDR3 protein: CASSPVGLLSIQYF
CDR3 DNA: TGTGCCAGCAGCCCCGTGGGGCTCCTGTCCATTCAGTACTTC

D gene: .
clone size: .
CDR3 length: 14
V gene: TRBV10-2
J gene: TRBJ1-1
CDR3 protein: CASSEGGSPVGAFF
CDR3 DNA: TGCGCCAGCAGTGAGGGGGGCTCCCCAGTAGGAGCTTTCTTT

D gene: TRBD1
clone size: once
CDR3 length: 15
V gene: TRBV6-5
J gene: TRBJ2-7
CDR3 protein: CASSYGTGSTYEQYF
CDR3 DNA: TGTGCCAGCAGTTACGGGACAGGGTCCACCTACGAGCAGTACTTC

D gene: .
clone size: .
CDR3 length: 15
V gene: TRBV2
J gene: TRBJ2-6
CDR3 protein: CASSTQGSGANVLTF
CDR3 DNA: TGTGCCAGCAGTACTCAGGGCTCTGGGGCCAACGTCCTGACTTTC

D gene: .
clone size: .
CDR3 length: 14
V gene: TRBV29-1
J gene: TRBJ2-3
CDR3 protein: CSVGGTGVADTQYF
CDR3 DNA: TGCAGCGTTGGGGGGACTGGGGTGGCAGATACGCAGTATTTT

D gene: .
clone size: .
CDR3 length: 15
V gene: TRBV6-2/TRBV6-3
J gene: TRBJ2-5
CDR3 protein: CASSPRQVGGETQYF
CDR3 DNA: TGTGCCAGCAGTCCCCGGCAGGTCGGCGGGGAGACCCAGTACTTC

D gene: TRBD1
clone size: .
CDR3 length: 15
V gene: TRBV3-1/TRBV3-2
J gene: TRBJ2-1
CDR3 protein: CASSQWTGVYNEQFF
CDR3 DNA: TGTGCCAGCAGCCAGTGGACAGGCGTTTACAATGAGCAGTTCTTC

D gene: TRBD1
clone size: .
CDR3 length: 17
V gene: TRBV5-6
J gene: TRBJ2-4
CDR3 protein: CASSIDRGFAAKNIQYF
CDR3 DNA: TGTGCCAGCAGCATCGACAGGGGATTCGCGGCCAAAAACATTCAGTACTTC

D gene: TRBD1
clone size: .
CDR3 length: 15
V gene: TRBV7-2
J gene: TRBJ1-3
CDR3 protein: CASSSDRSSGNTIYF
CDR3 DNA: TGTGCCAGCAGCTCGGACAGGAGCTCTGGAAACACCATATATTTT

D gene: .
clone size: .
CDR3 length: 17
V gene: TRBV19
J gene: TRBJ1-3
CDR3 protein: CASSPLGGGWPGNTIYF
CDR3 DNA: TGTGCCAGTAGTCCCCTCGGGGGAGGGTGGCCTGGAAACACCATATATTTT

D gene: TRBD1
clone size: .
CDR3 length: 16
V gene: TRBV5-1
J gene: TRBJ2-3
CDR3 protein: CASDAGDREGSDTQYF
CDR3 DNA: TGCGCCAGCGACGCGGGGGACAGGGAGGGGTCAGATACGCAGTATTTT

D gene: .
clone size: .
CDR3 length: 13
V gene: TRBV19
J gene: TRBJ2-4
CDR3 protein: CASSMVAFGSQYF
CDR3 DNA: TGTGCCAGTAGTATGGTGGCTTTCGGGAGTCAGTACTTC

D gene: .
clone size: .
CDR3 length: 14
V gene: TRBV7-9
J gene: TRBJ2-3
CDR3 protein: CASRQDGRTDTQYF
CDR3 DNA: TGTGCCAGCAGACAGGACGGACGCACAGATACGCAGTATTTT

D gene: TRBD2
clone size: once
CDR3 length: 16
V gene: TRBV30
J gene: TRBJ2-3
CDR3 protein: CAWERVAGGNTDTQYF
CDR3 DNA: TGTGCCTGGGAGAGGGTTGCGGGAGGCAACACAGATACGCAGTATTTT

D gene: TRBD1
clone size: .
CDR3 length: 15
V gene: TRBV30
J gene: TRBJ2-1
CDR3 protein: CAWSTTGGSYNEQFF
CDR3 DNA: TGTGCCTGGAGCACCACAGGGGGGTCCTACAATGAGCAGTTCTTC

D gene: .
clone size: .
CDR3 length: 14
V gene: TRBV5-6
J gene: TRBJ2-7
CDR3 protein: CASSFFGGSYEQYF
CDR3 DNA: TGTGCCAGCAGCTTTTTTGGGGGGTCCTACGAGCAGTACTTC

D gene: TRBD2
clone size: few
CDR3 length: 14
V gene: TRBV7-2
J gene: TRBJ2-7
CDR3 protein: CASSWGTSSYEQYF
CDR3 DNA: TGTGCCAGCAGCTGGGGGACTAGCTCTTACGAGCAGTACTTC

D gene: TRBD1
clone size: .
CDR3 length: 14
V gene: TRBV6-5
J gene: TRBJ1-1
CDR3 protein: CASSPPTGWAEAFF
CDR3 DNA: TGTGCCAGCAGCCCGCCGACAGGGTGGGCTGAAGCTTTCTTT

D gene: TRBD2
clone size: few
CDR3 length: 15
V gene: TRBV25-1
J gene: TRBJ2-5
CDR3 protein: CASSPPWDGGETQYF
CDR3 DNA: TGTGCCAGCAGCCCCCCGTGGGACGGGGGGGAGACCCAGTACTTC

D gene: TRBD1
clone size: medium-sized
CDR3 length: 18
V gene: TRBV7-9
J gene: TRBJ1-1
CDR3 protein: CASSLGYTRDSRRTEAFF
CDR3 DNA: TGTGCCAGCAGCTTAGGATACACGAGGGACAGCCGTCGGACTGAAGCTTTCTTT

D gene: TRBD2
clone size: .
CDR3 length: 18
V gene: TRBV24-1
J gene: TRBJ2-1
CDR3 protein: CATSDPKTSGRGYNEQFF
CDR3 DNA: TGTGCCACCAGTGACCCAAAAACCAGCGGGAGGGGGTACAATGAGCAGTTCTTC

D gene: TRBD2
clone size: .
CDR3 length: 13
V gene: TRBV7-9
J gene: TRBJ2-3
CDR3 protein: CARASGSGDTQYF
CDR3 DNA: TGTGCCAGGGCTAGCGGGAGCGGGGATACGCAGTATTTT

D gene: TRBD2
clone size: .
CDR3 length: 16
V gene: TRBV24-1
J gene: TRBJ2-2
CDR3 protein: CATSVVAGGPTGELFF
CDR3 DNA: TGTGCCACCAGTGTGGTAGCGGGAGGACCCACCGGGGAGCTGTTTTTT

D gene: .
clone size: .
CDR3 length: 13
V gene: TRBV7-3
J gene: TRBJ2-2
CDR3 protein: CASSPPGGGELFF
CDR3 DNA: TGTGCCAGCAGCCCCCCCGGTGGCGGGGAGCTGTTTTTT

D gene: .
clone size: .
CDR3 length: 16
V gene: TRBV19
J gene: TRBJ1-2
CDR3 protein: CASSHPRGPGNYGYTF
CDR3 DNA: TGTGCCAGTAGTCACCCCAGGGGCCCAGGGAACTATGGCTACACCTTC

D gene: TRBD2
clone size: .
CDR3 length: 18
V gene: TRBV13
J gene: TRBJ2-1
CDR3 protein: CASSPRPRLAGEFNEQFF
CDR3 DNA: TGTGCCAGCAGCCCTCGGCCGAGACTAGCGGGAGAGTTCAATGAGCAGTTCTTC

D gene: .
clone size: .
CDR3 length: 14
V gene: TRBV5-1
J gene: TRBJ2-5
CDR3 protein: CASSPRGQGETQYF
CDR3 DNA: TGCGCCAGCAGCCCCCGCGGGCAGGGGGAGACCCAGTACTTC

D gene: TRBD1
clone size: .
CDR3 length: 15
V gene: TRBV7-2
J gene: TRBJ1-4
CDR3 protein: CASSSSPRTGRELFF
CDR3 DNA: TGTGCCAGCAGCTCTAGCCCACGGACAGGGCGAGAACTGTTTTTT

D gene: TRBD2
clone size: .
CDR3 length: 15
V gene: TRBV7-2
J gene: TRBJ2-7
CDR3 protein: CASSWGGVAGNEQYF
CDR3 DNA: TGTGCCAGCAGCTGGGGGGGAGTAGCGGGGAACGAGCAGTACTTC

D gene: .
clone size: few
CDR3 length: 12
V gene: TRBV3-1/TRBV3-2
J gene: TRBJ2-1
CDR3 protein: CASSQVAGEQFF
CDR3 DNA: TGTGCCAGCAGCCAAGTAGCCGGGGAGCAGTTCTTC

D gene: .
clone size: once
CDR3 length: 15
V gene: TRBV9
J gene: TRBJ1-1
CDR3 protein: CASSVGAGLGTEAFF
CDR3 DNA: TGTGCCAGCAGCGTTGGGGCGGGGTTGGGAACTGAAGCTTTCTTT

D gene: TRBD1
clone size: .
CDR3 length: 15
V gene: TRBV5-4
J gene: TRBJ1-2
CDR3 protein: CASSPGQGAGYGYTF
CDR3 DNA: TGTGCCAGCAGCCCCGGACAGGGGGCAGGGTATGGCTACACCTTC

D gene: TRBD1
clone size: few
CDR3 length: 13
V gene: TRBV19
J gene: TRBJ2-2
CDR3 protein: CASSDRVAGELFF
CDR3 DNA: TGTGCCAGTAGTGACAGGGTGGCCGGGGAGCTGTTTTTT

D gene: .
clone size: .
CDR3 length: 14
V gene: TRBV5-1
J gene: TRBJ1-1
CDR3 protein: CASSAQASNTEAFF
CDR3 DNA: TGCGCCAGCAGCGCACAGGCCTCGAACACTGAAGCTTTCTTT

D gene: TRBD2
clone size: .
CDR3 length: 16
V gene: TRBV11-2
J gene: TRBJ2-3
CDR3 protein: CASSLGALAGVGTQYF
CDR3 DNA: TGTGCCAGCAGCTTAGGAGCTCTAGCGGGCGTGGGTACGCAGTATTTT

D gene: TRBD1
clone size: .
CDR3 length: 14
V gene: TRBV10-3
J gene: TRBJ1-2
CDR3 protein: CAIPKGAGNYGYTF
CDR3 DNA: TGTGCCATCCCAAAGGGGGCAGGGAACTATGGCTACACCTTC

D gene: TRBD1
clone size: .
CDR3 length: 15
V gene: TRBV28
J gene: TRBJ1-6
CDR3 protein: CASSPTTGANSPLHF
CDR3 DNA: TGTGCCAGCAGTCCAACGACAGGGGCCAATTCACCCCTCCACTTT

D gene: TRBD2
clone size: .
CDR3 length: 16
V gene: TRBV7-2
J gene: TRBJ2-3
CDR3 protein: CASTRDSGGATDTQYF
CDR3 DNA: TGTGCCAGCACCCGGGACTCGGGAGGGGCCACAGATACGCAGTATTTT

D gene: .
clone size: .
CDR3 length: 13
V gene: TRBV5-1
J gene: TRBJ2-5
CDR3 protein: CASSPYPQETQYF
CDR3 DNA: TGCGCCAGCAGCCCCTACCCACAAGAGACCCAGTACTTC

D gene: .
clone size: .
CDR3 length: 11
V gene: TRBV11-2
J gene: TRBJ2-5
CDR3 protein: CASSSGSAQYF
CDR3 DNA: TGTGCCAGCAGCTCGGGGTCGGCCCAGTACTTC

D gene: TRBD1
clone size: .
CDR3 length: 16
V gene: TRBV18
J gene: TRBJ1-5
CDR3 protein: CASSPGTANSNQPQHF
CDR3 DNA: TGTGCCAGCTCCCCCGGGACAGCAAATAGCAATCAGCCCCAGCATTTT

D gene: TRBD2
clone size: .
CDR3 length: 15
V gene: TRBV29-1
J gene: TRBJ2-1
CDR3 protein: CSVDRAGAGEGEQFF
CDR3 DNA: TGCAGCGTTGACCGCGCTGGAGCGGGAGAGGGTGAGCAGTTCTTC

D gene: TRBD2
clone size: .
CDR3 length: 14
V gene: TRBV28
J gene: TRBJ2-2
CDR3 protein: CATPGLAGAGELFF
CDR3 DNA: TGTGCCACCCCGGGACTAGCGGGAGCCGGGGAGCTGTTTTTT

D gene: TRBD2
clone size: .
CDR3 length: 17
V gene: TRBV3-1/TRBV3-2
J gene: TRBJ2-7
CDR3 protein: CASSPRTSGRVGHEQYF
CDR3 DNA: TGTGCCAGCAGCCCCCGGACTAGCGGGAGGGTTGGCCACGAGCAGTACTTC

D gene: TRBD1
clone size: .
CDR3 length: 15
V gene: TRBV6-6
J gene: TRBJ2-7
CDR3 protein: CASSQPGQGAEEQYF
CDR3 DNA: TGTGCCAGCAGTCAGCCGGGACAGGGGGCCGAGGAGCAGTACTTC

D gene: TRBD1
clone size: .
CDR3 length: 14
V gene: TRBV5-1
J gene: TRBJ1-2
CDR3 protein: CASSRDRGGTGYTF
CDR3 DNA: TGCGCCAGCAGCAGGGACAGGGGAGGCACCGGCTACACCTTC

D gene: .
clone size: .
CDR3 length: 14
V gene: TRBV27
J gene: TRBJ2-5
CDR3 protein: CASSWAPGSETQYF
CDR3 DNA: TGTGCCAGCAGTTGGGCCCCTGGGTCGGAGACCCAGTACTTC

D gene: TRBD1
clone size: .
CDR3 length: 15
V gene: TRBV5-1
J gene: TRBJ1-1
CDR3 protein: CASSRGAGGNTEAFF
CDR3 DNA: TGCGCCAGCAGCCGCGGGGCAGGGGGAAACACTGAAGCTTTCTTT

D gene: TRBD2
clone size: .
CDR3 length: 16
V gene: TRBV3-1/TRBV3-2
J gene: TRBJ2-5
CDR3 protein: CASSPKGLEGLETQYF
CDR3 DNA: TGTGCCAGCAGCCCAAAGGGACTAGAGGGGTTGGAGACCCAGTACTTC

D gene: .
clone size: .
CDR3 length: 14
V gene: TRBV19
J gene: TRBJ2-7
CDR3 protein: CASSFQGGGYEQYF
CDR3 DNA: TGTGCCAGTAGTTTCCAGGGGGGCGGCTACGAGCAGTACTTC

D gene: TRBD2
clone size: .
CDR3 length: 18
V gene: TRBV9
J gene: TRBJ2-2
CDR3 protein: CASSPFGTSGRNTGELFF
CDR3 DNA: TGTGCCAGCAGCCCCTTTGGGACTAGCGGGAGGAACACCGGGGAGCTGTTTTTT

D gene: TRBD2
clone size: .
CDR3 length: 16
V gene: TRBV4-3
J gene: TRBJ2-3
CDR3 protein: CASSQDEGLAADTQYF
CDR3 DNA: TGCGCCAGCAGCCAAGACGAGGGACTAGCGGCAGATACGCAGTATTTT

D gene: .
clone size: .
CDR3 length: 14
V gene: TRBV29-1
J gene: TRBJ1-1
CDR3 protein: CSVVGRQGSAEAFF
CDR3 DNA: TGCAGCGTTGTTGGTAGGCAGGGAAGCGCTGAAGCTTTCTTT

D gene: .
clone size: .
CDR3 length: 13
V gene: TRBV29-1
J gene: TRBJ2-7
CDR3 protein: CSVGQGLSYEQYF
CDR3 DNA: TGCAGCGTTGGGCAGGGTCTCTCCTACGAGCAGTACTTC